This T cell receptor beta chain was recorded in a study of cytomegalovirus exposure and HLA in healthy donors. The study, taken as a whole, reports: Beyond CMV serostatus, there was no information to go on about immune exposure. Most subjects' HLA-A and HLA-B alleles were reportedly predicted from TCR beta sequences. Highly shared variants forming one cluster were likely a sequencing artifact. Further analysis was carried out later, and it showed several of the most significant clusters appearing linked to common viral pathogens.

For this clone: Its antigen is not identified.

PCR was performed using 60 Vbeta and 13 Jbeta primers. Sequencing used immunoSEQ multiplex PCR; TCRdb keeps in-frame clones, though not all of them. The table shows about 170,000 clones, with around 78% occurring only once. Germline V gene data show CDR1 as SGHTS and CDR2 as YDEGEE. V was clipped by 0 bases and J by 6 bases, with 7 bases between them. The CDR3 length is 13 residues. The chain carries TRBV5-8 and TRBJ1-5, with a tentative D call TRBD1 (5 bases). The clonotype comes from a woman aged 25 to 39 in good health and CMV-seropositive. The source material was PBMCs. CDR3: CASSLAGGQPQHF. CDR3 coding DNA: TGTGCCAGCAGCTTGGCCGGGGGTCAGCCCCAGCATTTT.